The clone carrying this T cell receptor (beta chain) was observed many times. Its matching antigen is unknown. The source of the sample is a study of early T cells in non-severe SARS-CoV-2 infection. Study-level background: The study sequenced bulk RNA from unsorted whole blood, with chains unpaired. Study results and caveats: VDJdb matches were skewed toward anti-spike CD8 T cell responses.

Germline V gene sequence: CDR1 SNHLY, CDR2 FYNNEI. V lost 2 bases and J 0 bases, leaving 10 bases between the germline ends. This CDR3 is built from 16 residues. Individual cDNA molecules were tagged with unique molecular identifiers, the study reported. Each CDR3 protein gets one entry after TCRdb re-called the 5' RACE reads with MiXCR. Of roughly 20,000 distinct CDR3 sequences in the sample, about 4% are singletons; the top ten hold roughly 1.5%. The receptor comes from an adult who was a healthcare worker with PCR-confirmed SARS-CoV-2 infection or an uninfected control (not recorded which). Sequenced input: whole blood. The chain is built from TRBV2 and TRBJ1-4; D gene unclear. The CDR3 nucleotides read TGTGCCAGCAGTGAATTATCGGGTGCAACTAATGAAAAACTGTTTTTT. Its protein product is CASSELSGATNEKLFF.